A selection of T cell receptor beta chains follows, all from one sample in a study of T cell repertoires in cytomegalovirus infection. Using its own MiXCR run on the reads, TCRdb lists one record per CDR3 protein. The data contain about 300,000 distinct CDR3 sequences, about 26% of them seen just once; the ten biggest clones take up about 15%. The sample taken for sequencing was PBMCs. These receptors came from a human donor in good health (CMV status not recorded). Some clones in this sample may be carry-over from other donors' samples. CDR3s leave out the opening cysteine and the closing phenylalanine or tryptophan.

v_gene	j_gene	CDR3aa
TRBV29-1	TRBJ2-7	SVKAPGPSYEQY
TRBV12-3/TRBV12-4	TRBJ1-1	ASSPGRVGAF
TRBV5-1	TRBJ2-1	ASSLQGHRSYNEQF
TRBV5-4	TRBJ1-1	ASSLAGGDTEAF
TRBV6-6	TRBJ2-2	ASRGMTSGETGELF
TRBV5-1	TRBJ2-4	ASSLGPGQGSIQY
TRBV28	TRBJ2-7	ASSPRLAGWVEQY
TRBV12-5	TRBJ1-1	ASGLVLGRRGTEAF
TRBV7-9	TRBJ2-3	ASSPTSGGYTDTQY
TRBV28	TRBJ2-1	ASSRLYNEQF
TRBV6-2/TRBV6-3	TRBJ1-2	ASSYPGQGAMDYGYT
TRBV11-2	TRBJ2-3	ASSAGQPGADTQY
TRBV7-2	TRBJ2-2	ASRPDRVTGELF
TRBV12-3/TRBV12-4	TRBJ2-1	ASSPGTLNNEQF
TRBV28	TRBJ2-2	ASTLEGPNTGELF
TRBV7-2	TRBJ2-7	ASSFGRSLYEQY
TRBV6-1	TRBJ1-5	ASNSNRAENQPQH
TRBV28	TRBJ1-2	ASTLIGDSPVYGYT
TRBV7-9	TRBJ2-4	ASSSGTGLAKNIQY
TRBV5-4	TRBJ2-1	ASSSPGQVNEQF
TRBV7-3	TRBJ2-5	ASSAGLAGGQETQY
TRBV7-2	TRBJ2-1	ASSSLSSAYSYNEQF
TRBV28	TRBJ1-1	ASSFGRGNTEAF
TRBV14	TRBJ1-4	ASRRTGEKLF
TRBV7-2	TRBJ2-5	ASSFLGQRLETQY
TRBV23-1	TRBJ2-1	ASSPGALGNEQF
TRBV28	TRBJ2-4	ASSLGGGGPNIQY
TRBV11-1	TRBJ1-6	ASTDRAWNSPLH
TRBV6-5	TRBJ2-1	ASSYFLAGTNEQF
TRBV23-1	TRBJ2-7	ASSQSLSTGEQY
TRBV27	TRBJ2-1	ASIGTKTGAPYNEQF
TRBV7-8	TRBJ2-5	ASSLPSGRARETQY
TRBV4-1	TRBJ2-7	ASSQVVGGYEQY
TRBV5-4	TRBJ1-6	ASSLGGQGYSPLH
TRBV2	TRBJ2-2	ASSRDPGGELF
TRBV19	TRBJ2-2	ASSIARDRAGELF
TRBV6-1	TRBJ2-5	ASGQGQETQY
TRBV27	TRBJ2-6	ASSLITPRGSSGANVLT
TRBV2	TRBJ2-1	ASSEVGTQGDEQF
TRBV20-1	TRBJ1-1	SARDQDRRNTEAF
TRBV7-2	TRBJ2-3	ASNLRDSIMGVPDTQY
TRBV19	TRBJ1-1	ASSFRATNTEAF
TRBV7-2	TRBJ2-1	ASSLRTGYNEQF
TRBV20-1	TRBJ2-7	SARSAGRSSYEQY
TRBV12-3/TRBV12-4	TRBJ2-7	ASSLDGTTYEQY
TRBV9	TRBJ1-1	ASSGRDIGLNTEAF
TRBV2	TRBJ2-6	ASSEEGRGANVLT
TRBV12-3/TRBV12-4	TRBJ2-3	ASTPALAGGSTDTQY
TRBV7-2	TRBJ2-5	ASRLNAGSWQTQY